Below, one TCR beta chain is given with its context. The CDR3 consists of 16 residues. The data belong to a study of blood T cell repertoires in COVID-19. As for the study in general: From the United States, Italy and Spain came samples of acute and convalescent COVID-19. PBMCs, B-cell-depleted T cells, or T cells were the source of the cDNA or gDNA that made up the material.

Authors' methods: How many nucleated cells were present was estimated from reference gene primer amplification. Here immunoSEQ multiplex PCR was the method, and the copy in TCRdb shows in-frame clones only, minus some. V and J calls and clone size are given by that table; D and trimming were obtained from the DNA. The sample lists 75,000 to 95,000 clones, around 90% seen once, with roughly 5% in the top ten. The sequence was collected from a man aged 50-60 years with active COVID-19. Input material: peripheral blood. V usage is TRBV21-1 and J usage is TRBJ2-7; the tabulated D call, TRBD1, remains unverified against the DNA. TRBV21-1 is a documented pseudogene. The CDR3 reads CASSNSSRVVIYEQYF. The CDR3 nucleotides are TGTGCCAGCAGCAATAGTAGCAGGGTAGTTATCTACGAGCAGTACTTC.